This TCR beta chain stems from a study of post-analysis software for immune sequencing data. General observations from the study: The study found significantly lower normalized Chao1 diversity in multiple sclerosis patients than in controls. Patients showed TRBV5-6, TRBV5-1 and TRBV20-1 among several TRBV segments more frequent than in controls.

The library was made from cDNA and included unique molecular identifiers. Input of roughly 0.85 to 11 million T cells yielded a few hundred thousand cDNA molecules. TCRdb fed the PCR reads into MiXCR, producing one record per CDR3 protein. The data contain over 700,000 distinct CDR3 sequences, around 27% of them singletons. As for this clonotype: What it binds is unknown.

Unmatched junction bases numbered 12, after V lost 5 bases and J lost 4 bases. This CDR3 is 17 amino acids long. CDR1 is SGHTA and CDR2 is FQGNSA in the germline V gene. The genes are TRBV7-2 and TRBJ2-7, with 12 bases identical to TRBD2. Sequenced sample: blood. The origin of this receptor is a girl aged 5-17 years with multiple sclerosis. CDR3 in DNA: TGTGCCAGCAGCCGACTTGGATTCGGGACTAGCGGGTACGAGCAGTACTTC. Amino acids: CASSRLGFGTSGYEQYF.